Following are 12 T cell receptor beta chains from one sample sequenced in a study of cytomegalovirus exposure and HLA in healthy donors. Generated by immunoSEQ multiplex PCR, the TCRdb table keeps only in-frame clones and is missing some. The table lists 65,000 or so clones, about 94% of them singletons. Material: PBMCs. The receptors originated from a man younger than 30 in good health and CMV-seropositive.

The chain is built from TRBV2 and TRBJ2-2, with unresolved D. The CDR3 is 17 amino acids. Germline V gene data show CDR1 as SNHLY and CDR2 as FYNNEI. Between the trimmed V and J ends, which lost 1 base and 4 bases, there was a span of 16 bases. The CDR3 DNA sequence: TGTGCCAGCAGTGAAGAAGAAGAAAGACTTACCACCGGGGAGCTGTTTTTT. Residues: CASSEEEERLTTGELFF.

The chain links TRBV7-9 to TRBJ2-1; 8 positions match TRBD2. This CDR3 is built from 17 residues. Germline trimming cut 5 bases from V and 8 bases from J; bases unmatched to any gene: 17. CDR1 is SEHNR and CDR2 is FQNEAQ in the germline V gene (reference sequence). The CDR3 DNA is TGTGCCAGCAGCCCTTCGGGAAGCGGGGGACCTCAGTATGAGCAGTTCTTC. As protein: CASSPSGSGGPQYEQFF.

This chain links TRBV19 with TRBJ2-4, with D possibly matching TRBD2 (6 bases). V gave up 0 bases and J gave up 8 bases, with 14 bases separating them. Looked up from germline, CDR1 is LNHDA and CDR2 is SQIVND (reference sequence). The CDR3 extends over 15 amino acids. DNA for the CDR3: TGTGCCAGTAGTATAGATCCTGGGGGGACGGACATTCAGTACTTC. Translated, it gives CASSIDPGGTDIQYF.

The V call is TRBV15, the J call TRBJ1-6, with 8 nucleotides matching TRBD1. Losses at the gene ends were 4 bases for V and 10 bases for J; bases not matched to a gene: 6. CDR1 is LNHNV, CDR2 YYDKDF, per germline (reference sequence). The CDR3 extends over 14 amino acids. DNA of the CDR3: TGTGCCACCAGCAAAGGACAGGGTGGCTCACCCCTCCACTTT. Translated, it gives CATSKGQGGSPLHF.

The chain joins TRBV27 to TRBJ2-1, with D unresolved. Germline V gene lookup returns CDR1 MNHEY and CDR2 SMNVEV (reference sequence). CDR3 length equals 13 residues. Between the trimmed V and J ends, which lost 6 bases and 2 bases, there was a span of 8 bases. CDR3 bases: TGTGCCAGCAGCCCCAGGCCCTACAATGAGCAGTTCTTC. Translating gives CASSPRPYNEQFF.

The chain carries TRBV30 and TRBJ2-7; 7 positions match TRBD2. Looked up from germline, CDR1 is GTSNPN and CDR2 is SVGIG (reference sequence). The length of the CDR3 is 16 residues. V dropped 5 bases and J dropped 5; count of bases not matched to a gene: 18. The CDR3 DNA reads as TGTGCCTGGGGTAAGCGATCCGGGCCGGGGGGAAACGAGCAGTACTTC. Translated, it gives CAWGKRSGPGGNEQYF.

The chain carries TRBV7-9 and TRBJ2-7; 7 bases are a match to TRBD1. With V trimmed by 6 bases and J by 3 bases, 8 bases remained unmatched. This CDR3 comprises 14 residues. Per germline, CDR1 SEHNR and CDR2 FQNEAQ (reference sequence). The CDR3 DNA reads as TGTGCCAGCAGTCCACAGGGGACATACTACGAGCAGTACTTC. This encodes CASSPQGTYYEQYF.

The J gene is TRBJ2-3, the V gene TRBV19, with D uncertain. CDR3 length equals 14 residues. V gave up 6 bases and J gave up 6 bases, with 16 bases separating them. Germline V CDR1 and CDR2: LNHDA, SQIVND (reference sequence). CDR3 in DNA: TGTGCCAGTAGACCCTCCCCCCAGTCTGATACGCAGTATTTT. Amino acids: CASRPSPQSDTQYF.

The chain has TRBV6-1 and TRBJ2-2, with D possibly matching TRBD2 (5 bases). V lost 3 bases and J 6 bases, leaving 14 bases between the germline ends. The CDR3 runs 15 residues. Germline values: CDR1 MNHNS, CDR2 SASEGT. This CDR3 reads CASSDAAGGPGELFF. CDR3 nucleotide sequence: TGTGCCAGCAGTGACGCGGCTGGAGGTCCCGGGGAGCTGTTTTTT.

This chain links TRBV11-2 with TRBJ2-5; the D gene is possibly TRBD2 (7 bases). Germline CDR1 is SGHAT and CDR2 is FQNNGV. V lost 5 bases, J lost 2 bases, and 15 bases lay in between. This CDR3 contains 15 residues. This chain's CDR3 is CASSVEKGGQETQYF. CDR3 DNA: TGTGCCAGCAGCGTCGAGAAGGGGGGGCAAGAGACCCAGTACTTC.

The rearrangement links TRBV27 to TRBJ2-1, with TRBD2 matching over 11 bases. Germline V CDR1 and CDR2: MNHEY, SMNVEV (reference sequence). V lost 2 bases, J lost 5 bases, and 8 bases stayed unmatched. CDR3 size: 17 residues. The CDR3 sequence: CASSLRIAGGPHNEQFF. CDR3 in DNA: TGTGCCAGCAGTTTAAGAATAGCGGGGGGGCCGCACAATGAGCAGTTCTTC.

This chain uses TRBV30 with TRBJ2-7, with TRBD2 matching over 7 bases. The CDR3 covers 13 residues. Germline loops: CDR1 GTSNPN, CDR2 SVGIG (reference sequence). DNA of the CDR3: TGTGCGACCGGGCCCGGGGGGTCCTACGAGCAGTACTTC. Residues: CATGPGGSYEQYF.